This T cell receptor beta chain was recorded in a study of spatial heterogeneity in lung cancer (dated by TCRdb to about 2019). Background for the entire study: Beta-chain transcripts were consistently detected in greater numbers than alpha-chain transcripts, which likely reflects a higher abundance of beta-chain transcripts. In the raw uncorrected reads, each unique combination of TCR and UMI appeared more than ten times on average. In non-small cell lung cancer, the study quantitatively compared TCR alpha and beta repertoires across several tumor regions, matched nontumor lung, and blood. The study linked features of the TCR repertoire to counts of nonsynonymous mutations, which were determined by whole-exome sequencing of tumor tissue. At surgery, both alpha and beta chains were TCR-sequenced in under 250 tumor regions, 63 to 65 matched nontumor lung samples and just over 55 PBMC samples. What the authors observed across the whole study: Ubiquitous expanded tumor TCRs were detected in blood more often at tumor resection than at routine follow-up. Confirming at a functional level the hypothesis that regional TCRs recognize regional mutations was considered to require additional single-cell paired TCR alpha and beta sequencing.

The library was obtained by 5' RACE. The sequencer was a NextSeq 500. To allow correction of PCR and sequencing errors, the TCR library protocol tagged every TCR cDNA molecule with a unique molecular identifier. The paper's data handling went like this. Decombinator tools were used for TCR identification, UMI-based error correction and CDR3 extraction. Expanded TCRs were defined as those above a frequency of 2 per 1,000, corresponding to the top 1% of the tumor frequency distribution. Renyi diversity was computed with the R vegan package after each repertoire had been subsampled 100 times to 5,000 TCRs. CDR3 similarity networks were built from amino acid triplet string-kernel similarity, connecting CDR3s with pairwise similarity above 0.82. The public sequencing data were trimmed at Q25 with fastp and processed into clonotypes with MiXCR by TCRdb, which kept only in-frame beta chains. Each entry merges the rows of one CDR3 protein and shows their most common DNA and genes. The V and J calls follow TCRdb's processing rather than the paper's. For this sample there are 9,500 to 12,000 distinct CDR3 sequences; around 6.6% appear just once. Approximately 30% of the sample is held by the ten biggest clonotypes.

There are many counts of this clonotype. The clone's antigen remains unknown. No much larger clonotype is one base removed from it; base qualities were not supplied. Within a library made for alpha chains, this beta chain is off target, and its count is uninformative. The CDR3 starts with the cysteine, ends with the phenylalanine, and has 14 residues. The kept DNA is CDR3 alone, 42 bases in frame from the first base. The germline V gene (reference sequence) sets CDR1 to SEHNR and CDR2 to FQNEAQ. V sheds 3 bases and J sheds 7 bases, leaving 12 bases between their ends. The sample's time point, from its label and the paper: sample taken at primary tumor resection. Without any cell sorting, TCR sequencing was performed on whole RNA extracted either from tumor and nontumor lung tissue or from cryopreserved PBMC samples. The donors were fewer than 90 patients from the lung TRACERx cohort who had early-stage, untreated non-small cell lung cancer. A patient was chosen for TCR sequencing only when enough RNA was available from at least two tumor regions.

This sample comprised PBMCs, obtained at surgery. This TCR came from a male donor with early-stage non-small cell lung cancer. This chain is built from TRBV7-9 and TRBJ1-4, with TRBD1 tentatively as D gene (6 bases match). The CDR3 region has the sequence CASSFGQSGEKLFF. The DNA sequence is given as TGTGCCAGCAGCTTCGGACAGAGTGGTGAAAAACTGTTTTTT.